This TCR beta chain was identified during a study of Ad26.COV2.S vaccination and SARS-CoV-2 variants. For the study at large: Participants got Ad26.COV2.S intramuscularly, once or twice 56 days apart.

Clones were read by immunoSEQ multiplex PCR, and TCRdb kept only the in-frame ones, dropping some. This table holds around 400,000 clones, approximately 92% found once. V lost 8 bases to trimming and J lost 0 bases, with 11 bases between them. Looked up from germline, CDR1 is SNHLY and CDR2 is FYNNEI. This CDR3 has 13 residues. The treatment: around 19 received Ad26.COV2.S at low or high dose, single or two shots; 5 received placebo; per-sample allocation not given. Samples came from day 63 after the first vaccine or placebo injection. The rearrangement uses TRBV2 and TRBJ2-7, with D uncertain. Sequencing was performed on peripheral blood, taken in a trial of Ad26.COV2.S vaccine versus placebo. This TCR derives from a person between 18 and 65 years old who received the Ad26.COV2.S COVID-19 vaccine or a placebo. The CDR3 sequence is CASRTSFSYEQYF. The CDR3 DNA reads as TGTGCCAGCCGGACCTCCTTCTCCTACGAGCAGTACTTC.